What follows describes a single TCR beta chain. The antigen remains unidentified. The data originate from a study of PD-L1 blockade in urothelial cancer. Whole-study context: Patients took up atezolizumab in the mid-2010s at 1,200 mg intravenously every 3 weeks. At 6 weeks and at 3 weeks (second dose) after treatment start, blood was analyzed. Blood samples contained a median about 150,000 T cells. Notes on the study in general: Durable-benefit patients expanded tumor-associated blood clones more at 3 weeks.

CDR1 SGHKS and CDR2 YYEKEE come from the germline V gene (reference sequence). The junction had 12 bases not matched to a gene; V was cut back by 2 bases and J by 5 bases. The CDR3 totals 16 residues. Produced via immunoSEQ multiplex PCR; TCRdb's table is partial and in-frame only. The sample includes 40,000 to 60,000 clones, roughly four fifths of them seen just once. Noted time point: pretreatment peripheral blood. This receptor was identified in an older man with urothelial cancer. This sample comprised PBMCs, obtained around atezolizumab (anti-PD-L1) treatment. The gene calls are TRBV5-5 and TRBJ1-2; the match to TRBD1 covers 7 bases. CDR3 residues: CASSLPVGQLVYGYTF. The CDR3 DNA sequence: TGTGCCAGCAGCTTACCAGTGGGACAGTTGGTTTATGGCTACACCTTC.